Below, one T cell receptor (beta chain) is given with its context. Authors' processing steps: Estimated nucleated cell counts came from reference gene primer amplification. Measured with immunoSEQ multiplex PCR; TCRdb has only the in-frame clones, and not every one. V, J and clone size are taken as reported in that table, and D and trimming were inferred from the DNA itself. Among roughly 52,000 clones listed, roughly nine tenths were seen once. This specimen comes from a study of blood T cell repertoires in COVID-19. Study-wide context: Collection of acute and convalescent COVID-19 samples took place in the United States, Italy and Spain.

V lost 5 bases and J lost 5, with 18 bases in between. Looked up from germline, CDR1 is SNHLY and CDR2 is FYNNEI. This CDR3 contains 16 residues. V usage is TRBV2 and J usage is TRBJ2-2, with D possibly TRBD1 on 6 matching bases. The sequenced material came from peripheral blood. The receptor was isolated from an elderly woman with acute or convalescent COVID-19. The CDR3 DNA is TGTGCCAGCAGTTCCAGGGGTCCCCAAGCGACCGGGGAGCTGTTTTTT. It codes for CASSSRGPQATGELFF.